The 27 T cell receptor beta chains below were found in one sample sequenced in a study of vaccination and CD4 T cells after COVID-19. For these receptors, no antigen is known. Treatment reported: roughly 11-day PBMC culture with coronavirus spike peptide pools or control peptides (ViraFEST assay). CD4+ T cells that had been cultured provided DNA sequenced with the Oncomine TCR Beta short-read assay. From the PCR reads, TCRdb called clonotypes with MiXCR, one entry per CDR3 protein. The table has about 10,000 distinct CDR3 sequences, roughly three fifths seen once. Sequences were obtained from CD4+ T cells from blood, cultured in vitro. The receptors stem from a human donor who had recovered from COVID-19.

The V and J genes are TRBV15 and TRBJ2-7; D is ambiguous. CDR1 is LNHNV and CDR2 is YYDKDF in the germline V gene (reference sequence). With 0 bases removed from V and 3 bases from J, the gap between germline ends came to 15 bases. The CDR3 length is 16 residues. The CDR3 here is CATSRDMRNTLYEQYF. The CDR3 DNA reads TGTGCCACCAGCAGAGATATGAGGAACACCCTCTACGAGCAGTACTTC.

Here the CDR3 DNA reads TGTGCCACCAGTGATTCCAGGGATACGGCTTTCTTT. Its protein is CATSDSRDTAFF. The chain has TRBV24-1 and TRBJ1-1; D is possibly TRBD1 (5 bases). Per the germline V gene, CDR1 is KGHDR and CDR2 is SFDVKD. CDR3 length: 12 amino acids. The ends were cut back, 2 bases at V and 11 bases at J, with 11 bases in the middle.

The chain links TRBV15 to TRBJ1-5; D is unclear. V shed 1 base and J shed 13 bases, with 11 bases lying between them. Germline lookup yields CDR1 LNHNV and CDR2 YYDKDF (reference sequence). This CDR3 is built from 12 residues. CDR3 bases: TGTGCCACCAGCAGAGCGGACGGACCACAGCATTTT. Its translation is CATSRADGPQHF.

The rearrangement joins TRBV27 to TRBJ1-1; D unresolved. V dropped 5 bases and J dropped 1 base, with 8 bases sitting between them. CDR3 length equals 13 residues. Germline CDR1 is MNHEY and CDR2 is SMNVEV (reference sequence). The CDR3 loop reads CASSGPANTEAFF. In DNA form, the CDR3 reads TGTGCCAGCAGTGGGCCCGCGAACACTGAAGCTTTCTTT.

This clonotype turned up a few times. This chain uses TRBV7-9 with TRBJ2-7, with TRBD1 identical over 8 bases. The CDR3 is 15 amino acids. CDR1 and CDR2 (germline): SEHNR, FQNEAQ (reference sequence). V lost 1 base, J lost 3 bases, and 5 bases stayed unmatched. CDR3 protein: CASSLGATGVYEQYF. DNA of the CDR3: TGTGCCAGCAGCTTAGGAGCGACAGGGGTCTACGAGCAGTACTTC.

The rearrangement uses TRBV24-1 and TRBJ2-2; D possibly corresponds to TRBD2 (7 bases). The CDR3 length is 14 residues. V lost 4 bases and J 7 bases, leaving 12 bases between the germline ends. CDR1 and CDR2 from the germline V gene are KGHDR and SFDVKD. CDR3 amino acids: CATSEGGGYGELFF. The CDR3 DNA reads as TGTGCCACCAGTGAGGGGGGGGGCTACGGGGAGCTGTTTTTT.

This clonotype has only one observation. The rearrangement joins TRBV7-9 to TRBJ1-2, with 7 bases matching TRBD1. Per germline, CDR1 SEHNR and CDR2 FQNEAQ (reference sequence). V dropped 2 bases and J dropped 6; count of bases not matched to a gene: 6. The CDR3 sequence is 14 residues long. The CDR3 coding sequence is TGTGCCAGCAGCTTACCCTATGACAGGGATGGCTACACCTTC. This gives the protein CASSLPYDRDGYTF.

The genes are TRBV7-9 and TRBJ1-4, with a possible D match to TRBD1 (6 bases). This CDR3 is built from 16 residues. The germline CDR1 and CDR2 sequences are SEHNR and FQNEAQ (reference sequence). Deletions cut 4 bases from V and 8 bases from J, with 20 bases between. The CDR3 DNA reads TGTGCCAGCAGCTCCCCCAGATCCACAGGGCGGGAAAAACTGTTTTTT. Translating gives CASSSPRSTGREKLFF.

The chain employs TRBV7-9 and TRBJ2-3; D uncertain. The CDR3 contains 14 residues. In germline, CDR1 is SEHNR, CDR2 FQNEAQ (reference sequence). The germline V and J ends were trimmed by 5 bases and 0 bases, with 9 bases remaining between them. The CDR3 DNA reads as TGTGCCAGCAGCCCGTCCGCTAGCACAGATACGCAGTATTTT. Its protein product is CASSPSASTDTQYF.

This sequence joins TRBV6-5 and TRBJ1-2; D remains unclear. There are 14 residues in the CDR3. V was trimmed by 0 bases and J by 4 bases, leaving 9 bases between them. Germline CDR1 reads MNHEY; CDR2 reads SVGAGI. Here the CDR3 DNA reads TGTGCCAGCAGTTACTCGCGGCAGGTCTATGGCTACACCTTC. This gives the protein CASSYSRQVYGYTF.

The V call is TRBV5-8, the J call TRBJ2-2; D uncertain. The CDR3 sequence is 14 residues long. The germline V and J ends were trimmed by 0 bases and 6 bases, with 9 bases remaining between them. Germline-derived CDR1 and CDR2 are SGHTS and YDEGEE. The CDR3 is CASSLGRISGELFF. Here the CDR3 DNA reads TGTGCCAGCAGCTTGGGGCGGATTTCCGGGGAGCTGTTTTTT.

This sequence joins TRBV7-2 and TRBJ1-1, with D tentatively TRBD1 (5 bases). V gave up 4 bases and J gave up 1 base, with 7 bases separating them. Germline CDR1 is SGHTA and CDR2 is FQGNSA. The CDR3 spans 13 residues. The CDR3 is CASSWTRNTEAFF. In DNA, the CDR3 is TGTGCCAGCAGCTGGACACGGAACACTGAAGCTTTCTTT.

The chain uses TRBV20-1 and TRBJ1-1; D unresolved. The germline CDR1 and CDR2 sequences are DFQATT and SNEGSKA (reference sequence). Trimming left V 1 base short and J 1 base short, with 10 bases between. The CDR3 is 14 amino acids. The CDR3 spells CSARVGGGNTEAFF. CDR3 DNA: TGCAGTGCTAGAGTGGGAGGAGGGAACACTGAAGCTTTCTTT.

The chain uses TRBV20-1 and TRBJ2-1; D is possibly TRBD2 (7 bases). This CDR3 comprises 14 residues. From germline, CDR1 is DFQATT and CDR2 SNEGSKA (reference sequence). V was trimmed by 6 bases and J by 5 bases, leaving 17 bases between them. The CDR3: CSAEGGWVDNEQFF. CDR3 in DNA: TGCAGTGCAGAGGGGGGGTGGGTAGACAATGAGCAGTTCTTC.

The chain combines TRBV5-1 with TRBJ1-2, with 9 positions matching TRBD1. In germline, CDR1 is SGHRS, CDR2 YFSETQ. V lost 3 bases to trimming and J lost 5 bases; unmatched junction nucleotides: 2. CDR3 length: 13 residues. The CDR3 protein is CASSWTGEYGYTF. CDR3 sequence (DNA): TGCGCCAGCAGCTGGACAGGGGAGTATGGCTACACCTTC.

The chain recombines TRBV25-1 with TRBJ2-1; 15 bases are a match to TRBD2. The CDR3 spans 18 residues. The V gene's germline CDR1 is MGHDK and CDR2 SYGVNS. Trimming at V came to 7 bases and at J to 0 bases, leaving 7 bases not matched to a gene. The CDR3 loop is CASKGLAGGKSSYNEQFF. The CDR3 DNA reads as TGTGCCAGCAAGGGACTAGCGGGAGGCAAGAGCTCCTACAATGAGCAGTTCTTC.

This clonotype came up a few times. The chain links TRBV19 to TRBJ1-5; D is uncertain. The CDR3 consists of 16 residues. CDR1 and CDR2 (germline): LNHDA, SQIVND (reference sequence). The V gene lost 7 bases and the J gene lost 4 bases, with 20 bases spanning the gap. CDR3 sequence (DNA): TGTGCCAGTATCGAGGTGCGACCGACGACAAATCAGCCCCAGCATTTT. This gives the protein CASIEVRPTTNQPQHF.

The CDR3 loop is CASRPGQGYSPLHF. In nucleotides, the CDR3 is TGTGCCAGCAGACCCGGACAGGGATATTCACCCCTCCACTTT. The chain carries TRBV6-1 and TRBJ1-6, with TRBD1 matching over 8 bases. With 6 bases clipped from V and 8 bases from J, the junction kept 6 bases outside the gene matches. The CDR3 spans 14 residues. The V gene's germline CDR1 is MNHNS and CDR2 SASEGT.

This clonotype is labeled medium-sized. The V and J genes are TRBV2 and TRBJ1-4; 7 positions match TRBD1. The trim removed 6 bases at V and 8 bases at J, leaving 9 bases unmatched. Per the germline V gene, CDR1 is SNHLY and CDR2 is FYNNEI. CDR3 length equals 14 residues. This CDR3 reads CASRETGMLEKLFF. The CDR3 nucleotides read TGTGCCAGCAGAGAGACAGGGATGCTGGAAAAACTGTTTTTT.

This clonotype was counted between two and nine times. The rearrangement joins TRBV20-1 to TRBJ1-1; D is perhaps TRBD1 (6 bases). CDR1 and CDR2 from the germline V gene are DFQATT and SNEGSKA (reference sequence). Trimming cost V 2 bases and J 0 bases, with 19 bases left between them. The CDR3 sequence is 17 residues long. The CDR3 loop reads CSARPQGASVMNTEAFF. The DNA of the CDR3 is TGCAGTGCTAGACCACAGGGCGCCTCGGTAATGAACACTGAAGCTTTCTTT.

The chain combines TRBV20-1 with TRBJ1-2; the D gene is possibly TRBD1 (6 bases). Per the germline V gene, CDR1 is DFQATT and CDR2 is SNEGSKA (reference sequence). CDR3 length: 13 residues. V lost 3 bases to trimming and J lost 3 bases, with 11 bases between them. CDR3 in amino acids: CSARETGDYGYTF. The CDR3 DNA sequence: TGCAGTGCTAGGGAGACAGGAGACTATGGCTACACCTTC.

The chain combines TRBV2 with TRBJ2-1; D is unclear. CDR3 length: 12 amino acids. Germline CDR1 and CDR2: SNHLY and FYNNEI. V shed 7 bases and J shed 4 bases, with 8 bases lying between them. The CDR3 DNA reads TGTGCCAGCACCCCTGAGTACAATGAGCAGTTCTTC. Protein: CASTPEYNEQFF. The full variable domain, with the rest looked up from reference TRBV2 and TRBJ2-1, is EPEVTQTPSHQVTQMGQEVILRCVPISNHLYFYWYRQILGQKVEFLVSFYNNEISEKSEIFDDQFSVERPDGSNFTLKIRSTKLEDSAMYFCASTPEYNEQFFGPGTRLTVL.

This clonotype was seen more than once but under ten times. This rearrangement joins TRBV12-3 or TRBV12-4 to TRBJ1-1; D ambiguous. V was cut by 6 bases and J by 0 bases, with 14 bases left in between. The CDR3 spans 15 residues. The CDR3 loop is CASRRTAGLNTEAFF. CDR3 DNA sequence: TGTGCCAGCAGACGTACCGCCGGTTTGAACACTGAAGCTTTCTTT.

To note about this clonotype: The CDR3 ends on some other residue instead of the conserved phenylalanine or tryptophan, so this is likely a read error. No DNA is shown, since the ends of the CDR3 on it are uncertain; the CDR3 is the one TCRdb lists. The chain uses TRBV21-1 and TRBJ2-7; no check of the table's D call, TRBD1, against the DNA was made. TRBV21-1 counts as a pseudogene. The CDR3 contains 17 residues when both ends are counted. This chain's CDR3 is CASSLDSRSPSSYEQYY.

The CDR3 bases are TGTGCCAGCAGTGAAGGACAGGTTGGTGGCTACACCTTC. Amino acids: CASSEGQVGGYTF. J is TRBJ1-2 and V is TRBV6-1, with a tentative D call TRBD1 (6 bases). V shed 1 base and J shed 7 bases, with 10 bases lying between them. The CDR3 loop spans 13 amino acids. CDR1 is MNHNS and CDR2 is SASEGT in the germline V gene.

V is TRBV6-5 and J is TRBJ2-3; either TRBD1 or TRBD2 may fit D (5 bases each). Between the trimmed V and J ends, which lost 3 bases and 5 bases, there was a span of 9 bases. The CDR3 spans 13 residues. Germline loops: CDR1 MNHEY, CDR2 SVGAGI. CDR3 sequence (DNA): TGTGCCAGCAGTTATTCGAGGGGAGATACGCAGTATTTT. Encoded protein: CASSYSRGDTQYF.

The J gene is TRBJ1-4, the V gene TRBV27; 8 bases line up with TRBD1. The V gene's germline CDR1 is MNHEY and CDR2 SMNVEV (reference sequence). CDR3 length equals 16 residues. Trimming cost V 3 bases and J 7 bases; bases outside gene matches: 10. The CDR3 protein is CASSFRLRTGPEKLFF. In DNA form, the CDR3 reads TGTGCCAGCAGTTTCCGGCTCAGGACAGGGCCTGAAAAACTGTTTTTT.